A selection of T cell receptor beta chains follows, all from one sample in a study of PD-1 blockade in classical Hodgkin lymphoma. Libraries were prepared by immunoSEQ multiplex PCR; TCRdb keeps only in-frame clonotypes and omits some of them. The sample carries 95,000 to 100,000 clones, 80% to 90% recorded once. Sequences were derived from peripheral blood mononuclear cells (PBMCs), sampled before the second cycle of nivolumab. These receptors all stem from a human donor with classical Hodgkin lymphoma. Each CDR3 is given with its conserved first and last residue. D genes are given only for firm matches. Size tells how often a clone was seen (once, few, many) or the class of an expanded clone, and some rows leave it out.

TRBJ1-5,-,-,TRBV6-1,CASSVRVPSNQPQHF
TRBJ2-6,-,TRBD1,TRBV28,CATGQGAAGANVLTF
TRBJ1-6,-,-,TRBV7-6,CASSLRADSYNSPLHF
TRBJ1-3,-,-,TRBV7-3,CASSRGGSGNTIYF
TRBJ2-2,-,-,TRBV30,CAWSEWGRGNTGELFF
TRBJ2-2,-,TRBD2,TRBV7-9,CASSLLAGATGELFF
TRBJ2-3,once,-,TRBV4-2,CASSPDGARTDTQYF
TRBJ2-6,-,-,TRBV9,CASSVAPAGTGANVLTF
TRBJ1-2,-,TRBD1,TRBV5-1,CASSRGQGYGYTF
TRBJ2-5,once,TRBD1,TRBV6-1,CASIETGGGETQYF
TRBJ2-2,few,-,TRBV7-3,CASSFSSGANTGELFF
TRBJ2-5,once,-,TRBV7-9,CASSLRRTEETQYF
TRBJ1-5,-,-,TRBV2,CASSAGPTELSNQPQHF
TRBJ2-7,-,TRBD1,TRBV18,CASSRRTGNSYEQYF
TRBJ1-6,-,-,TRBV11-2,CASSSLIRTAYNSPLHF
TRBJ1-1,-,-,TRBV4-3,CASSQWGNTEAFF
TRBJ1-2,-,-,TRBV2,CASSEIGQPNYGYTF
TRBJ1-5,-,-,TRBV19,CASSPRGGGSNQPQHF
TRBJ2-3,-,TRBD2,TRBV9,CASSVFLAGATDTQYF
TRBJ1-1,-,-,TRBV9,CASNTGPVNTEAFF
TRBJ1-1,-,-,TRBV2,CASSVYGNTEAFF
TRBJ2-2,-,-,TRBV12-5,CASGLVGTPTGELFF
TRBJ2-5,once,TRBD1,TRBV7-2,CASSLSTGHETQYF
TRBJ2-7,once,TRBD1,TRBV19,CASSLGQGFGEQYF
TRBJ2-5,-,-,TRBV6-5,CATTQETQYF
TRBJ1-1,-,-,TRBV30,CAWSSPPVNTEAFF
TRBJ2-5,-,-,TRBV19,CASSIERAGRQETQYF
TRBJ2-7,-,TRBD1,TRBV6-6,CASSTGTGSYEQYF
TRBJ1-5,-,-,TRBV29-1,CSVAGWQPQHF
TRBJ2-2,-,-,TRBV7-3,CASSRGAQTGELFF
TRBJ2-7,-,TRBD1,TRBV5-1,CASRPGQGARREQYF
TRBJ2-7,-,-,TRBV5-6,CASSPTGLGYEQYF
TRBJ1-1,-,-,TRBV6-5,CASSFQTEAFF
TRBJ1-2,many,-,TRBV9,CASDRGDYGYTF
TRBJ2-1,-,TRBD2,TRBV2,CASRTSGGAYEQFF
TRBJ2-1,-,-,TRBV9,CASSAAGGEQFF
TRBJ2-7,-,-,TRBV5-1,CASSSDRSYEQYF
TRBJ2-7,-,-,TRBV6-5,CASSYGEPREQYF
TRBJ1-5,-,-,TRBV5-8,CASSLYLLGENGNQPQHF
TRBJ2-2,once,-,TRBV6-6,CASSRPTGELFF
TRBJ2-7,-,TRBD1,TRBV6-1,CASNVQGSREQYF
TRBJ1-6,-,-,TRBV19,CASTMGGFAPLHF